This record covers a single T cell receptor beta chain. Its antigen is undetermined. These data are taken from a study of T cell repertoires in cytomegalovirus infection. Across the study: It can be stated that public TCR beta signatures indicated CMV infection as well as a matching HLA type.

The CDR3 has 13 residues. V lost 3 bases and J lost 1, with 6 bases in between. Germline CDR1 is KGHSH and CDR2 is LQKENI. TCRdb re-called the reads through MiXCR, storing one row per CDR3 protein. The data contain a few hundred thousand distinct CDR3 sequences, 33% of them seen just once; the ten biggest clones take up roughly a sixth. This clonotype was sampled from a human donor in good health (CMV status not recorded). Some clones in this sample may be carry-over from other donors' samples. The source was cultured PBMCs, collected from culture after CMV antigen stimulation. This chain joins TRBV18 and TRBJ1-1; D unclear. In nucleotides, the CDR3 is TGTGCCAGCTCACCGGATCAGAACACTGAAGCTTTCTTT. Its translation: CASSPDQNTEAFF.